Listed below are T cell receptor beta chains from one sample, sequenced in a study of follicular helper T cells after annual influenza vaccination. The protocol was immunoSEQ multiplex PCR, while the TCRdb copy is restricted to in-frame clones and leaves out a portion. The sample includes over 8,000 clones, approximately 81% seen only once; the top ten take less than 0.5%. Sequenced material: CXCR5+ CD38- circulating T follicular helper cells from blood, taken 7 days after influenza vaccination. Receptors were obtained from an adult who received the influenza vaccine. CDR3s include the opening cysteine and the closing phenylalanine or tryptophan. The D gene is left open where the match is weak. The size of a clone is reported for some rows only, either as once, few or many, or as a class for expanded clones.

>TRBJ1-4|.|TRBV11-2|16|.
CASSLGTAPFGEKLFF
>TRBJ2-2|.|TRBV19|14|TRBD1
CAVSRTGTGGELFF
>TRBJ1-2|.|TRBV27|13|.
CASSFRGGQGYTF
>TRBJ2-1|.|TRBV20-1|11|TRBD2
CSVGGGDEQFF
>TRBJ2-6|.|TRBV2|17|TRBD2
CASSDRLAGFRANVLTF
>TRBJ2-5|.|TRBV5-6|16|TRBD1
CASSFGTGGGQETQYF
>TRBJ2-5|.|TRBV2|14|.
CASSGPPLGETQYF
>TRBJ2-3|.|TRBV2|14|.
CASSIEGEGDTQYF
>TRBJ1-2|once|TRBV5-4|13|.
CASSSGLTYGYTF
>TRBJ2-7|.|TRBV6-1|11|.
CASGTSYEQYF
>TRBJ2-3|.|TRBV28|15|.
CASSLTGTSTDTQYF
>TRBJ1-5|few|TRBV5-1|15|TRBD1
CASSWDSDSNQPQHF
>TRBJ1-3|once|TRBV6-5|14|.
CASSMVTSGNTIYF
>TRBJ2-7|.|TRBV7-5|14|.
CVRTQKRASYEQYF
>TRBJ2-7|.|TRBV21-1|15|.
CASSKCKTLFYEQYF
>TRBJ2-2|.|TRBV6-1|13|TRBD1
CASSVTGAWELFF
>TRBJ2-1|few|TRBV6-5|15|TRBD1
CASSYGTGDYNEQFF
>TRBJ2-5|.|TRBV7-7|13|TRBD1
CASSLGQGATQYF
>TRBJ2-2|once|TRBV9|13|.
CASRGAGTGELFF
>TRBJ2-1|once|TRBV5-1|18|TRBD1
CASSWGPVGTGTWNEQFF
>TRBJ1-6|.|TRBV27|14|.
CASRNRAAHSPLHF
>TRBJ1-3|.|TRBV10-2|16|TRBD1
CASSEYPGTGGNTIYF
>TRBJ2-1|.|TRBV7-7|12|TRBD1
CASSSDRGPLFF
>TRBJ1-1|.|TRBV7-9|16|.
CASSPSLPGVNTEAFF
>TRBJ1-1|.|TRBV28|15|.
CASSLIPESYTEAFF
>TRBJ1-2|.|TRBV28|12|.
CASSLLRDGYTF
>TRBJ2-7|.|TRBV25-1|16|TRBD1
CASSDRRQGILYEQYF
>TRBJ1-2|.|TRBV27|15|TRBD1
CASSKGQGARSGYTF
>TRBJ2-1|.|TRBV10-3|16|.
CAISSTGGESYNEQFF
>TRBJ2-5|.|TRBV18|14|.
CASSERTAQETQYF
>TRBJ2-7|.|TRBV5-1|14|.
CASSFGHEGYEQYF
>TRBJ1-3|.|TRBV30|11|.
CAWIRGNTIYF
>TRBJ2-3|.|TRBV18|17|TRBD2
CASSPRTSGGRTDTQYF
>TRBJ2-3|.|TRBV4-1|15|.
CASSRPGQTGDTQYF
>TRBJ1-2|.|TRBV6-5|14|.
CASSRDTKQRGYTF
>TRBJ2-7|few|TRBV19|13|TRBD1
CASGTGSAYEQYF
>TRBJ2-6|.|TRBV9|15|.
CASSSGGSGANVLTF
>TRBJ2-7|few|TRBV7-6|16|TRBD1
CASSLLGGQGPYEQYF
>TRBJ1-2|.|TRBV6-5|14|TRBD1
CASSLDRGGSGYTF
>TRBJ2-1|.|TRBV11-2|11|.
CASSPKGEQFF
>TRBJ2-2|once|TRBV18|17|TRBD2
CASSPKGLAGISGELFF
>TRBJ2-3|.|TRBV19|13|.
CASSTSIVNTQYF
>TRBJ1-5|few|TRBV18|15|.
CASSPGQLGDQPQHF
>TRBJ2-7|.|TRBV19|14|.
CASSIGRNSYEQYF
>TRBJ2-7|.|TRBV27|13|TRBD1
CASRGTGTYEQYF
>TRBJ1-1|.|TRBV27|15|.
CASSLSVWGNTEAFF
>TRBJ2-1|.|TRBV28|12|.
CASGVGWHEQFF
>TRBJ1-2|.|TRBV5-5|12|.
CASSFRSYGYTF
>TRBJ1-2|.|TRBV10-3|15|.
CAISESAGVNYGYTF
>TRBJ2-1|.|TRBV7-2|16|TRBD2
CASSSKTSGSYNEQFF
>TRBJ2-7|.|TRBV25-1|14|TRBD1
CASSDETGAYEQYF
>TRBJ1-5|.|TRBV2|13|.
CASSEESNQPQHF
>TRBJ2-7|.|TRBV6-5|15|TRBD2
CASSHASGANYEQYF
>TRBJ1-2|.|TRBV28|15|TRBD1
CASTGGGGRNYGYTF